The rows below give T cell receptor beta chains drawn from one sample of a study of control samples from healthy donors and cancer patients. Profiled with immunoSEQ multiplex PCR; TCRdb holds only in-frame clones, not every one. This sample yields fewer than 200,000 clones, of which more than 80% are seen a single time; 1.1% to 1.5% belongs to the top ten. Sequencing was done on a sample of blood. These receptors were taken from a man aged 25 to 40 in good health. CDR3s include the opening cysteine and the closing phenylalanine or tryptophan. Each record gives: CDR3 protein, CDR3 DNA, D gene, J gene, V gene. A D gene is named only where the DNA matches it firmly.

CASTGLAQETQYF	TGTGCCAGCACCGGACTAGCCCAAGAGACCCAGTACTTC	TRBD2	TRBJ2-5	TRBV6-5
CASSQDWGSGGFEDTQYF	TGTGCCAGCAGCCAAGATTGGGGTAGCGGGGGGTTCGAAGATACGCAGTATTTT	TRBD2	TRBJ2-3	TRBV4-2
CASSLDSYTEAFF	TGTGCCAGCAGTTTAGACAGCTACACTGAAGCTTTCTTT	-	TRBJ1-1	TRBV27
CASSPMWAAGPDTQYF	TGTGCCAGCAGCCCCATGTGGGCCGCCGGTCCAGATACGCAGTATTTT	-	TRBJ2-3	TRBV25-1
CASSLDGTGYNSPLHF	TGCGCCAGCAGCTTGGATGGGACTGGCTATAATTCACCCCTCCACTTT	-	TRBJ1-6	TRBV5-1
CASSGWDQEGANEQFF	TGTGCCAGCAGTGGGTGGGACCAGGAGGGGGCAAATGAGCAGTTCTTC	-	TRBJ2-1	TRBV28
CASSLPHRAEAFF	TGTGCCAGCAGCCTGCCTCACAGAGCTGAAGCTTTCTTT	-	TRBJ1-1	TRBV6-2/TRBV6-3
CASSLPEIGGANVLTF	TGTGCCAGCAGTTTACCCGAGATCGGTGGGGCCAACGTCCTGACTTTC	-	TRBJ2-6	TRBV28
CASSWAGNTEAFF	TGTGCCAGCAGTTGGGCAGGGAACACTGAAGCTTTCTTT	-	TRBJ1-1	TRBV12-3/TRBV12-4
CSVEDHQYIQYF	TGCAGCGTTGAAGATCACCAATACATTCAGTACTTC	-	TRBJ2-4	TRBV29-1
CASSEIRGQGDEQYF	TGTGCCAGCAGTGAGATCCGGGGACAGGGCGACGAGCAGTACTTC	TRBD1	TRBJ2-7	TRBV25-1
CSVGTGISYEQYF	TGCAGCGTGGGCACAGGGATCTCGTACGAGCAGTACTTC	-	TRBJ2-7	TRBV29-1
CASSVDPEHTGSDVF	TGTGCCAGCAGCGTAGACCCAGAACACACAGGGAGTGATGTCTTC	-	TRBJ1-2	TRBV9
CAISEGDTQYF	TGTGCCATCAGTGAAGGAGATACGCAGTATTTT	-	TRBJ2-3	TRBV10-3
CASSTAGGGNSPLHF	TGTGCCAGCAGCACCGCAGGGGGGGGGAATTCACCCCTCCACTTT	TRBD1	TRBJ1-6	TRBV28
CASSWGPVYEQYF	TGTGCCAGCAGCTGGGGACCCGTCTACGAGCAGTACTTC	-	TRBJ2-7	TRBV12-3/TRBV12-4
CASSVEVQPGYGYTF	TGTGCCAGCAGCGTAGAGGTCCAGCCAGGCTATGGCTACACCTTC	-	TRBJ1-2	TRBV9
CASSYSIASHQPQHF	TGTGCCAGCAGTTACTCTATAGCCAGCCATCAGCCCCAGCATTTT	-	TRBJ1-5	TRBV6-5
CASSQGFPAGVYNEQFF	TGTGCCAGCAGCCAAGGGTTTCCAGCGGGAGTATACAATGAGCAGTTCTTC	TRBD2	TRBJ2-1	TRBV4-2
CSVADKYSNQPQHF	TGCAGCGTTGCAGACAAGTATAGCAATCAGCCCCAGCATTTT	-	TRBJ1-5	TRBV29-1